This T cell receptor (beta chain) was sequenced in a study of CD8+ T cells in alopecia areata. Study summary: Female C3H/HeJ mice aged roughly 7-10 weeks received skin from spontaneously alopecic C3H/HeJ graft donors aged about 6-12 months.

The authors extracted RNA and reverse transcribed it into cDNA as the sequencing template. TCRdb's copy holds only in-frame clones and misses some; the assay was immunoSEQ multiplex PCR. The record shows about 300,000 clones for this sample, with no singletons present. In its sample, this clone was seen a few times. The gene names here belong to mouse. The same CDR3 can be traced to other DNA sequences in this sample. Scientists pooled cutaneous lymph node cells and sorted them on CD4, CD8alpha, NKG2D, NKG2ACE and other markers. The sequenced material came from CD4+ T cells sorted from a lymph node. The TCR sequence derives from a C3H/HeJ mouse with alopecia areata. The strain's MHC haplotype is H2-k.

CDR3 bases read: TGTGCCAGCAGCCAAGTTCCAGGGGGAAACTCC. Protein: CASSQVPGGNS. The whole CDR3 is CASSQVPGGNSDYTF. This sequence joins TRBV5 and TRBJ1-2; 7 nucleotides match TRBD1. The read falls 4 residues short of the CDR3 end, and the missing part is taken from the germline J gene. The CDR3 spans 15 residues. Losses at the gene ends were 1 base for V and 1 base for J; bases not matched to a gene: 3. CDR1 and CDR2 from the germline V gene are LGHNA and YNLKQL (reference sequence).